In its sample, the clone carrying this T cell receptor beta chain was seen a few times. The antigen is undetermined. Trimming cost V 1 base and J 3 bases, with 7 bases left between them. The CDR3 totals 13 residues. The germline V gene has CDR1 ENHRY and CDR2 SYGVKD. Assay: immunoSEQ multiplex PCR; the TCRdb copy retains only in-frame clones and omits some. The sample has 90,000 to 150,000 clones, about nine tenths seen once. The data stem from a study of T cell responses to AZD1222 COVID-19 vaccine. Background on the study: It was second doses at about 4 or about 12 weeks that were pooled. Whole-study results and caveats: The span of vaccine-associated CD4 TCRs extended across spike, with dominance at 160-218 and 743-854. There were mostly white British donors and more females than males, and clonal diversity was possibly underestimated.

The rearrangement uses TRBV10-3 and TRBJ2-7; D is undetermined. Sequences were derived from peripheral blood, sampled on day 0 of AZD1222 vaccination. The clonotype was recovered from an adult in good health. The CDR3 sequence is CAISEWQDYEQYF. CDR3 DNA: TGTGCCATCAGTGAGTGGCAAGACTACGAGCAGTACTTC.